Presented here are 13 T cell receptor beta chains from one specimen sequenced in a study of OX40 agonist ivuxolimab in advanced cancers. Measured with immunoSEQ multiplex PCR; TCRdb has only the in-frame clones, and not every one. Of 17,000 or so clones in the sample, more than 70% are singletons; the top ten hold 25% to 35%. The sample was CD4+ or CD8+ T cells sorted from blood, taken in a trial of the OX40 agonist ivuxolimab. These receptor sequences come from an adult with an advanced solid tumor such as melanoma, head and neck, liver or kidney cancer.

This clone was detected ten times or more. The chain recombines TRBV5-6 with TRBJ2-7; no clear D gene. Germline loops: CDR1 SGHDT, CDR2 YYEEEE. V was pared by 2 bases and J by 6 bases, with 12 bases between. The CDR3 is made up of 13 amino acids. The CDR3 nucleotides are TGTGCCAGCAGCTTCGGGCCACGTCTCGAGCAGTACTTC. Encoded protein: CASSFGPRLEQYF.

The table lists this clone with a few counts. The rearrangement uses TRBV7-8 and TRBJ2-7; 9 bases align to TRBD1. V shed 3 bases and J 3 bases; nucleotides not matched to a gene: 12. The V gene's germline CDR1 is SGHVS and CDR2 FQNEAQ. This CDR3 contains 17 residues. The CDR3, as DNA: TGTGCCAGCAGCTTTAATGTCGGGGACAGGGCTTACTACGAGCAGTACTTC. It yields the protein CASSFNVGDRAYYEQYF. Looking up the rest from reference TRBV7-8 and TRBJ2-7 gives the full variable domain: GAGVSQSPRYKVAKRGQDVALRCDPISGHVSLFWYQQALGQGPEFLTYFQNEAQLDKSGLPSDRFFAERPEGSVSTLKIQRTQQEDSAVYLCASSFNVGDRAYYEQYFGPGTRLTVT.

Within the sample, this clone is medium-sized. The genes are TRBV2 and TRBJ2-2; maybe TRBD1 (6 bases). The CDR3 spans 11 residues. Trimming stripped 7 bases from V and 6 bases from J, with 6 bases between. CDR1 is SNHLY, CDR2 FYNNEI, per germline. CDR3 coding DNA: TGTGCCAGCACAGGGGCCGGGGAGCTGTTTTTT. Amino acid sequence: CASTGAGELFF.

The chain links TRBV7-9 to TRBJ2-1; tentatively, D is TRBD1 or TRBD2 (6 bases each). Germline V CDR1 and CDR2: SEHNR, FQNEAQ (reference sequence). Trimming removed 5 bases from V and 4 bases from J, with 9 bases in between. The CDR3 spans 13 residues. The CDR3 DNA is TGTGCCAGCAGCGGAGGGACATACAATGAGCAGTTCTTC. This encodes CASSGGTYNEQFF.

The J gene is TRBJ1-3, the V gene TRBV29-1; 12 bases are a match to TRBD1. CDR1 is SQVTM, CDR2 ANQGSEA, per germline. V shed 0 bases, J shed 3 bases, and the junction held 6 bases outside the gene matches. This CDR3 has 17 residues. The CDR3 DNA reads TGCAGCGTTGAAGATAAGGGACAGGGGGCCTTTGGAAACACCATATATTTT. This encodes CSVEDKGQGAFGNTIYF.

In nucleotides, the CDR3 is TGTGCCAGCAGCTTAGGGGTGGGGTCCTACAATGAGCAGTTCTTC. Amino acid sequence: CASSLGVGSYNEQFF. The chain uses TRBV7-9 and TRBJ2-1; D not certain. The CDR3 has 15 amino acids. Germline CDR1 SEHNR, CDR2 FQNEAQ (reference sequence). V lost 1 base and J 1 base, leaving 8 bases between the germline ends.

The chain employs TRBV19 and TRBJ2-2, with D possibly being TRBD1 (6 bases). Germline CDR1 is LNHDA and CDR2 is SQIVND (reference sequence). This CDR3 contains 15 residues. The V and J ends lost 2 bases and 6 bases respectively, with 13 bases between them. The CDR3 sequence: CASSILEQGSGELFF. CDR3 sequence (DNA): TGTGCCAGTAGTATACTCGAGCAGGGGTCCGGGGAGCTGTTTTTT.

This chain joins TRBV9 and TRBJ2-7, with D perhaps matching TRBD2 (6 bases). Germline V CDR1 and CDR2: SGDLS, YYNGEE. There are 15 residues in the CDR3. V lost 0 bases to trimming and J lost 2 bases, with 12 bases between them. CDR3 loop: CASSVAGVGAYEQYF. The DNA for the CDR3 is TGTGCCAGCAGCGTAGCGGGAGTGGGGGCCTACGAGCAGTACTTC.

This chain links TRBV30 with TRBJ1-1; tentatively, D is TRBD1 (5 bases). V gave up 5 bases and J gave up 7 bases, with 14 bases separating them. The germline V gene encodes CDR1 GTSNPN and CDR2 SVGIG (reference sequence). This CDR3 comprises 12 residues. CDR3 nucleotides: TGTGCCTGGGGCAGGGTCGGAAGTGAAGCTTTCTTT. Its translation is CAWGRVGSEAFF.

The gene calls are TRBV7-9 and TRBJ2-1; TRBD1 or TRBD2 may be the D gene (5 bases each). Germline values: CDR1 SEHNR, CDR2 FQNEAQ (reference sequence). This CDR3 contains 12 residues. The ends were cut back, 3 bases at V and 10 bases at J, with 10 bases in the middle. CDR3 region: CASSFGASEQFF. Written as DNA, the CDR3 is TGTGCCAGCAGCTTCGGGGCCTCCGAGCAGTTCTTC.

The chain combines TRBV2 with TRBJ1-2; D possibly corresponds to TRBD1 (6 bases). The CDR3 is made up of 14 amino acids. Germline V CDR1 and CDR2: SNHLY, FYNNEI. V was cut by 7 bases and J by 10 bases, with 22 bases left in between. This CDR3 reads CASTPRDIRPIYTF. The CDR3, as DNA: TGTGCCAGCACCCCACGGGACATACGCCCCATCTACACCTTC.

The chain has TRBV7-9 and TRBJ1-2; D perhaps matches TRBD1 (6 bases). The CDR3 consists of 12 residues. The germline V gene has CDR1 SEHNR and CDR2 FQNEAQ (reference sequence). V shed 11 bases and J shed 0 bases, with 10 bases lying between them. CDR3 residues: CAGGPTNYGYTF. The CDR3 DNA sequence: TGTGCCGGGGGGCCCACTAACTATGGCTACACCTTC.

CDR3 residues: CASSPRDRVLSEAFF. The DNA of the CDR3 is TGTGCCAGCTCACCCCGGGACAGGGTGCTCAGTGAAGCTTTCTTT. This rearrangement joins TRBV18 to TRBJ1-1, with 9 nucleotides matching TRBD1. The CDR3 extends over 15 amino acids. Germline V gene data show CDR1 as KGHSH and CDR2 as LQKENI. The trim removed 3 bases at V and 7 bases at J, leaving 9 bases unmatched.